In this sample, the clone carrying this T cell receptor beta chain is medium-sized. Antigen specificity is unknown. At one end, the junction sequence differs from germline, possibly due to a read error. From the 5' RACE reads, TCRdb called clonotypes with MiXCR, one entry per CDR3 protein. The table lists 9,500 to 12,000 distinct CDR3 sequences, less than 15% of them singletons, with about 14% in the top ten. This record comes from a study of spatial heterogeneity in lung cancer. Broader study findings: The number of expanded tumor alpha and beta chains correlated with mutation number.

The time point here: sample taken at primary tumor resection. The study sequenced unsorted whole RNA from tumor, nontumor lung or frozen PBMC. The sample consisted of lung tumor tissue, taken at surgery. The receptor's source is a male donor with early-stage non-small cell lung cancer.

The CDR3 sequence is CASSLGARGGSF. The CDR3 region has the DNA TGTGCCAGCAGCCTAGGGGCGCGGGGGGGCTCCTTC. The V and J genes are TRBV7-2 and TRBJ2-1, with 9 bases lining up with TRBD2. Looked up from germline, CDR1 is SGHTA and CDR2 is FQGNSA. The CDR3 contains 12 residues.